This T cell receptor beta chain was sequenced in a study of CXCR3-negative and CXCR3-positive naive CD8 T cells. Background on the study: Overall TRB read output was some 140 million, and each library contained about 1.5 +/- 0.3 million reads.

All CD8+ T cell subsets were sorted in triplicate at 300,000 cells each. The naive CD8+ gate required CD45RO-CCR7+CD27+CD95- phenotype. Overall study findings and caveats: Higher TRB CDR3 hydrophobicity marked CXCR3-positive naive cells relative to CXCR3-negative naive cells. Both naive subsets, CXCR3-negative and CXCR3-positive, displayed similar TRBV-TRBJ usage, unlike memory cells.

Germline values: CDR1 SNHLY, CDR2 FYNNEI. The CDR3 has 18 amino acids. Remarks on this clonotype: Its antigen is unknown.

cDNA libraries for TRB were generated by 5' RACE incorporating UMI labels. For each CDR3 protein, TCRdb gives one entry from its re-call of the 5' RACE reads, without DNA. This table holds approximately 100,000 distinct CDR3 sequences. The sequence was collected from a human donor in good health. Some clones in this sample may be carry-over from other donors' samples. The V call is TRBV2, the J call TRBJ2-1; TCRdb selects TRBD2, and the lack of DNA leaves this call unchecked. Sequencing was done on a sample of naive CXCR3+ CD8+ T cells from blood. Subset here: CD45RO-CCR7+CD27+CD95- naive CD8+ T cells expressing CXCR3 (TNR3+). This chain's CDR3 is CASSDLSPGLAVINEQFF.